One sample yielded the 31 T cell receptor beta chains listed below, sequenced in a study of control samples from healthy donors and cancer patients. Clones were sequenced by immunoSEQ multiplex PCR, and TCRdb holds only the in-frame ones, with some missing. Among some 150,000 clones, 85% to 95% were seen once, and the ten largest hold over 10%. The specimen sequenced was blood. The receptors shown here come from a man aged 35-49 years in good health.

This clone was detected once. For the CDR3, the DNA is TGCAGCGTATCGGGGGGCTCTACTAATGAAAAACTGTTTTTT. Its protein product is CSVSGGSTNEKLFF. This sequence joins TRBV29-1 and TRBJ1-4; a weak D match, TRBD1 (6 bases). Germline V gives CDR1 SQVTM, CDR2 ANQGSEA. Trimming left V 6 bases short and J 2 bases short, with 13 bases between. The CDR3 contains 14 residues.

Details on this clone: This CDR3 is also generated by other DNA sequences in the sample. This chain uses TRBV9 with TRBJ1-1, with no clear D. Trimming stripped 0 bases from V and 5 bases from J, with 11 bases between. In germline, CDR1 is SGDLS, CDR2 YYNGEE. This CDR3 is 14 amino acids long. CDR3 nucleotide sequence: TGTGCCAGCAGCGTAGTTGGCGTTGGGACTGAAGCTTTCTTT. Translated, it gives CASSVVGVGTEAFF.

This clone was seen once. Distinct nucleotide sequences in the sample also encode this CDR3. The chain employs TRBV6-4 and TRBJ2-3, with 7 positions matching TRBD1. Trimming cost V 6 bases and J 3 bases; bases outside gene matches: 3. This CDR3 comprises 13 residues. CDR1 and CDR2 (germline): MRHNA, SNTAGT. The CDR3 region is CASSEQGTDTQYF. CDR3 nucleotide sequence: TGTGCCAGCAGCGAACAGGGGACAGATACGCAGTATTTT.

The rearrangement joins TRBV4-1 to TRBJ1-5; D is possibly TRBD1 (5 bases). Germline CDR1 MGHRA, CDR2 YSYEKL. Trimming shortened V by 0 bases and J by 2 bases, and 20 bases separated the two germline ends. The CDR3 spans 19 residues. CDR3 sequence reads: CASSQESSGFGGGNQPQHF. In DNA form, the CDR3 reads TGCGCCAGCAGCCAAGAGTCTAGCGGATTCGGAGGGGGCAATCAGCCCCAGCATTTT.

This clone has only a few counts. As DNA, the CDR3 is TGTGCCAGCAGTCTCAACCTCGGGGAGCTGTTTTTT. Amino acid sequence: CASSLNLGELFF. The J gene is TRBJ2-2, the V gene TRBV12-3 or TRBV12-4, with no clear D. Deletions cut 5 bases from V and 7 bases from J, with 8 bases between. The length of the CDR3 is 12 residues.

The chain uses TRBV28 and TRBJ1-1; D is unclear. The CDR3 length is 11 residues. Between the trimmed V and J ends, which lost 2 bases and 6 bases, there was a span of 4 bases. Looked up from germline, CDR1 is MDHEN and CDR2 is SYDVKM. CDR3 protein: CASSLEAEAFF. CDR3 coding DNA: TGTGCCAGCAGTTTAGAGGCTGAAGCTTTCTTT.

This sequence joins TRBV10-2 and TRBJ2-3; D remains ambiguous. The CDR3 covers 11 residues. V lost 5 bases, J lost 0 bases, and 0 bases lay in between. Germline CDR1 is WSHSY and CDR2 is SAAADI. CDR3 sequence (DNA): TGCGCCAGCAGTAGCACAGATACGCAGTATTTT. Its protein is CASSSTDTQYF.

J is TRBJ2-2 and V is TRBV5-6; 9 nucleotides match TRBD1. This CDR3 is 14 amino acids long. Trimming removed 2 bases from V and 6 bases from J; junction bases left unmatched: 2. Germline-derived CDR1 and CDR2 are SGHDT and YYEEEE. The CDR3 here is CASSFDRGAGELFF. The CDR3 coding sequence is TGTGCCAGCAGCTTTGACAGGGGGGCCGGGGAGCTGTTTTTT.

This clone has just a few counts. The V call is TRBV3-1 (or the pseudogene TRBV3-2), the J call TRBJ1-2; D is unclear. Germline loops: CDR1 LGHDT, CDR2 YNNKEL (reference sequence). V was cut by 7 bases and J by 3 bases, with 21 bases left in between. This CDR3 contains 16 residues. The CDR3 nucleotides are TGTGCCAGCACCAATACCGGGCCGCGTGCGGACTATGGCTACACCTTC. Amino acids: CASTNTGPRADYGYTF.

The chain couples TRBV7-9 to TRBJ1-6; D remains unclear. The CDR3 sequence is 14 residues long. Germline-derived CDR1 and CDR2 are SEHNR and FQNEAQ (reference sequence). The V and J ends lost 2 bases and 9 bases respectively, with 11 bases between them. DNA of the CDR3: TGTGCCAGCAGCTTAACTGGGGATGTTTCACCCCTCCACTTT. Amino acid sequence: CASSLTGDVSPLHF.

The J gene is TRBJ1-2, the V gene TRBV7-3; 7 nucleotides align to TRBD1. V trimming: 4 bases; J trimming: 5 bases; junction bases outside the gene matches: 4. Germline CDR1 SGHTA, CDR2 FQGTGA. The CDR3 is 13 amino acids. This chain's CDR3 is CASSSGTEYGYTF. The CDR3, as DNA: TGTGCCAGCAGCTCGGGGACAGAATATGGCTACACCTTC.

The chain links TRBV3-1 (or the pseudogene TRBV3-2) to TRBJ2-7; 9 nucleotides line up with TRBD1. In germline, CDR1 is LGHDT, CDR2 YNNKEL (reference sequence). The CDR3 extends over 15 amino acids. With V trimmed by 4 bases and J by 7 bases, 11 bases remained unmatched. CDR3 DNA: TGTGCCAGCAGCCGAGGAACAGGGGGCCGCGAGGAGCAGTACTTC. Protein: CASSRGTGGREEQYF.

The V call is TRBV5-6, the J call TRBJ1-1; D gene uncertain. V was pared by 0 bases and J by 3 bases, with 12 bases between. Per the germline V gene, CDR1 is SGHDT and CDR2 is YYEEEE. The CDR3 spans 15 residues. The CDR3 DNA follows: TGTGCCAGCAGCTTGGCTTTTTTAGGTCACACTGAAGCTTTCTTT. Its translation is CASSLAFLGHTEAFF.

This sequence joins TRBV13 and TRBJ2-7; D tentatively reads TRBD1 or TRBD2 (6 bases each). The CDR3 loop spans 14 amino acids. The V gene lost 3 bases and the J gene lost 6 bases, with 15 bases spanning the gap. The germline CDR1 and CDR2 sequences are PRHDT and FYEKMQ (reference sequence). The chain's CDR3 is CASSLMVGGREQYF. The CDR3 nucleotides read TGTGCCAGCAGCTTGATGGTAGGGGGGCGCGAGCAGTACTTC.

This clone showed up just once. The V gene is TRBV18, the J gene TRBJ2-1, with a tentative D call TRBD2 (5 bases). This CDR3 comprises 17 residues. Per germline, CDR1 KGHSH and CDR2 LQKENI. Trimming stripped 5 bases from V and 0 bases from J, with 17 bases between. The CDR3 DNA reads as TGTGCCAGCTCATCAATTGGAGACACTAGCTCCTACAATGAGCAGTTCTTC. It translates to CASSSIGDTSSYNEQFF. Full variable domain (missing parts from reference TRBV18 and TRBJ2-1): NAGVMQNPRHLVRRRGQEARLRCSPMKGHSHVYWYRQLPEEGLKFMVYLQKENIIDESGMPKERFSAEFPKEGPSILRIQQVVRGDSAAYFCASSSIGDTSSYNEQFFGPGTRLTVL.

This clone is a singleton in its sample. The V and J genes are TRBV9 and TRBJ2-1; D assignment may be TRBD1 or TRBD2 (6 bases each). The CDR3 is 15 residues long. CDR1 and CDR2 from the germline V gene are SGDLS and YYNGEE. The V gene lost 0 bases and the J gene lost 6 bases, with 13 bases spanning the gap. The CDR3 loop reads CASSVGGGPGNEQFF. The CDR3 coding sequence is TGTGCCAGCAGCGTAGGTGGGGGGCCGGGCAATGAGCAGTTCTTC.

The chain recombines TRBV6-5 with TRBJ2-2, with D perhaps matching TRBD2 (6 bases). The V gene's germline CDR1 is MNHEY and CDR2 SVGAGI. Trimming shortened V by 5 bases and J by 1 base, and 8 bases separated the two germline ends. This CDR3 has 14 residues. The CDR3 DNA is TGTGCCAGCAGTACCGGGAGGAACACCGGGGAGCTGTTTTTT. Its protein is CASSTGRNTGELFF.

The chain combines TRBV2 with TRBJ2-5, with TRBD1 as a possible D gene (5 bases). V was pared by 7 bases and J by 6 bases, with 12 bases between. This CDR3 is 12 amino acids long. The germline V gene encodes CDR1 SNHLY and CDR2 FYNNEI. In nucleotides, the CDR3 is TGTGCCAGCACCCAGGGTGGAAAGACCCAGTACTTC. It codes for CASTQGGKTQYF.

CDR3 sequence: CASSIGTGDVETQYF. In DNA form, the CDR3 reads TGTGCCAGTAGTATAGGGACAGGGGATGTGGAGACCCAGTACTTC. The chain is built from TRBV19 and TRBJ2-5; 9 positions match TRBD1. Germline V gene lookup returns CDR1 LNHDA and CDR2 SQIVND (reference sequence). Trimming at V came to 1 base and at J to 5 bases, leaving 5 bases not matched to a gene. There are 15 residues in the CDR3.

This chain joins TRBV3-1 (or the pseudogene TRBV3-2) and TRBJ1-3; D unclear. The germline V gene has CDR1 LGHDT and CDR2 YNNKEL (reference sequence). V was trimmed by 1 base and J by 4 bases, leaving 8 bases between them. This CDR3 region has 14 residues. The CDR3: CASSQVGIGNTIYF. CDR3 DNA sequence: TGTGCCAGCAGCCAAGTGGGGATAGGAAACACCATATATTTT.

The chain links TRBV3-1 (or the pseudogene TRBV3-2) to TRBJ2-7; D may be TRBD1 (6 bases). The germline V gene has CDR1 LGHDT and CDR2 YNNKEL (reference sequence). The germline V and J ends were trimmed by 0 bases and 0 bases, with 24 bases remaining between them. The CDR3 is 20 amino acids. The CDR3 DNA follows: TGTGCCAGCAGCCAAGATTCCCCCTGGTCCGCAGGGGTACTCTCCTACGAGCAGTACTTC. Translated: CASSQDSPWSAGVLSYEQYF.

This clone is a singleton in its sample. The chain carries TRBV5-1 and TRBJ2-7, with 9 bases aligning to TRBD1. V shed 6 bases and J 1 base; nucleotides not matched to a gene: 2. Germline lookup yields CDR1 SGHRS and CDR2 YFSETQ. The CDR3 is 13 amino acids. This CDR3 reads CASKGQGSYEQYF. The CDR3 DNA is TGCGCCAGCAAGGGACAGGGATCCTACGAGCAGTACTTC.

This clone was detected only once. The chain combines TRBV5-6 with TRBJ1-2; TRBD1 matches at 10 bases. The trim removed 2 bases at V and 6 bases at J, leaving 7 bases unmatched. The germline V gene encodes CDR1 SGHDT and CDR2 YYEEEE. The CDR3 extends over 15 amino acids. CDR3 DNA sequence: TGTGCCAGCAGCTTTGGGACAGGGGATTTGGATGGCTACACCTTC. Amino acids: CASSFGTGDLDGYTF.

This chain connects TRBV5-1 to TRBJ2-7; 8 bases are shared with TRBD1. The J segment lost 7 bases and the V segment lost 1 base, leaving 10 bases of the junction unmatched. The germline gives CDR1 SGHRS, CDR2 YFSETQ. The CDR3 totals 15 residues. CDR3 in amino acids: CASSLFETGVREQYF. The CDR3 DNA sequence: TGCGCCAGCAGCTTGTTCGAGACAGGGGTTCGGGAGCAGTACTTC.

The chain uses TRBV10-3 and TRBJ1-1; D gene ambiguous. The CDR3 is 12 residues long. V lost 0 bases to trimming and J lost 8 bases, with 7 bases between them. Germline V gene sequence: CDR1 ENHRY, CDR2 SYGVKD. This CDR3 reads CAISESSVEAFF. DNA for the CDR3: TGTGCCATCAGTGAGTCGAGCGTCGAAGCTTTCTTT.

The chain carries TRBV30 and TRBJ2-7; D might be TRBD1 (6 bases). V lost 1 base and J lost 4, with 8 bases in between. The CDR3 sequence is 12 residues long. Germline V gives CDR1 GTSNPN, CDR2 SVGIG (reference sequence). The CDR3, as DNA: TGTGCCTGGAGTGACACAGGGTACGAGCAGTACTTC. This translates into CAWSDTGYEQYF.

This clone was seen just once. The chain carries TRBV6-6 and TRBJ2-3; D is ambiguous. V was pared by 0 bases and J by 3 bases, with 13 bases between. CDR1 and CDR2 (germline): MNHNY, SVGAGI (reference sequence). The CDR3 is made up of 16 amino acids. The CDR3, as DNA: TGTGCCAGCAGTTACTCGAAGACACCCGGGACAGATACGCAGTATTTT. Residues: CASSYSKTPGTDTQYF.

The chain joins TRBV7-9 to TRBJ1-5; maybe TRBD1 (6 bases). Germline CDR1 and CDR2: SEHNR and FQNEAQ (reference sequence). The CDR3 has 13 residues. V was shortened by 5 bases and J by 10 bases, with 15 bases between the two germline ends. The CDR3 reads CASSLQGEGPQHF. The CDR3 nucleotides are TGTGCCAGCAGCCTACAGGGAGAGGGACCCCAGCATTTT.

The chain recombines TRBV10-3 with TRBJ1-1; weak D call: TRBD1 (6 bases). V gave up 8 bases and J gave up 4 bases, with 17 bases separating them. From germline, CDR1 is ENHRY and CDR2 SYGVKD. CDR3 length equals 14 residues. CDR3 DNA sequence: TGTGCCATCCAAACTGGGGGGCAGGTCACTGAAGCTTTCTTT. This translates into CAIQTGGQVTEAFF.

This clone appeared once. The CDR3, as DNA: TGTGCCAGCAGCATACCGGGACCGAGGAGGCATTCACCCCTCCACTTT. Its protein is CASSIPGPRRHSPLHF. This sequence joins TRBV11-2 and TRBJ1-6; D is perhaps TRBD1 (5 bases). The germline CDR1 and CDR2 sequences are SGHAT and FQNNGV. V lost 5 bases and J 8 bases, leaving 19 bases between the germline ends. The CDR3 consists of 16 residues.

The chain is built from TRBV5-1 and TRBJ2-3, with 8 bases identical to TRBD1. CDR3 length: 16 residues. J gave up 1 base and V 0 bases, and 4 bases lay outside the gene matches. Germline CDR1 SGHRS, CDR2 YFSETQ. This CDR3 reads CASSLASTGGTDTQYF. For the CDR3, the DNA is TGCGCCAGCAGCTTGGCCTCGACAGGGGGCACAGATACGCAGTATTTT. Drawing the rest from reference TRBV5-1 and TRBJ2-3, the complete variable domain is KAGVTQTPRYLIKTRGQQVTLSCSPISGHRSVSWYQQTPGQGLQFLFEYFSETQRNKGNFPGRFSGRQFSNSRSEMNVSTLELGDSALYLCASSLASTGGTDTQYFGPGTRLTVL.